This TCR beta chain was identified in a study of blood T cell repertoires in COVID-19. TCRdb's table, derived via immunoSEQ multiplex PCR, lists solely in-frame clones and lacks some. This sample has almost 400,000 clones; around 89% occur once, and the top ten carry about 0.89%. Germline V gives CDR1 SGHKS, CDR2 YYEKEE (reference sequence). The CDR3 is 14 residues long. V lost 4 bases, J lost 5 bases, and 5 bases stayed unmatched. The chain uses TRBV5-5 and TRBJ1-2; TRBD1 matches 10 bases. This receptor was taken from a woman aged 25 to 45 with acute COVID-19. What was sequenced was PBMCs or T cells enriched from blood (not recorded which). The CDR3 loop is CASSLDRGPYGYTF. CDR3 sequence (DNA): TGTGCCAGCAGCCTCGACAGGGGGCCATATGGCTACACCTTC. Using reference TRBV5-5 and TRBJ1-2 for the parts outside the CDR3, the full variable domain is DAGVTQSPTHLIKTRGQQVTLRCSPISGHKSVSWYQQVLGQGPQFIFQYYEKEERGRGNFPDRFSARQFPNYSSELNVNALLLGDSALYLCASSLDRGPYGYTFGSGTRLTVV.